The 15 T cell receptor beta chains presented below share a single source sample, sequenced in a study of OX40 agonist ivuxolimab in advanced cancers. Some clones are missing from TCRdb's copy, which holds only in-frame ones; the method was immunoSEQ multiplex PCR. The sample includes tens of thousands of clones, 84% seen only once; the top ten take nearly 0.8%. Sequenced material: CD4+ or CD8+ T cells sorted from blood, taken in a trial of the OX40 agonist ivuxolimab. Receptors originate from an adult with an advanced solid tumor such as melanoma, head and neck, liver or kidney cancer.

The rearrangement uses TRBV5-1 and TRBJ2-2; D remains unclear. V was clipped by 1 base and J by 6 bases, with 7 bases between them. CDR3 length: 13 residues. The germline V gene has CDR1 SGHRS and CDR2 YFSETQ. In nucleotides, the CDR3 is TGCGCCAGCAGCTTGTTGTCTTCCGGGGAGCTGTTTTTT. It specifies CASSLLSSGELFF.

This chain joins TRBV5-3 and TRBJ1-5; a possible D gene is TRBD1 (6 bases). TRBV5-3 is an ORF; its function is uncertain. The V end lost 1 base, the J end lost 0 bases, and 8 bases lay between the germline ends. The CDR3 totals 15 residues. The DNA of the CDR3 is TGTGCCAGAAGCTTGTACAGGGATAGCAATCAGCCCCAGCATTTT. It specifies CARSLYRDSNQPQHF.

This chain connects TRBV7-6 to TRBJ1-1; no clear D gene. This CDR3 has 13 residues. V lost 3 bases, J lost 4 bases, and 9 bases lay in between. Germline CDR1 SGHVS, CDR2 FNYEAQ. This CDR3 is CASSFTRSTEAFF. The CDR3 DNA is TGTGCCAGCAGCTTTACGAGGTCCACTGAAGCTTTCTTT. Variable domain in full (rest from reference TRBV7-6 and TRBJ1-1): GAGVSQSPRYKVTKRGQDVALRCDPISGHVSLYWYRQALGQGPEFLTYFNYEAQQDKSGLPNDRFSAERPEGSISTLTIQRTEQRDSAMYRCASSFTRSTEAFFGQGTRLTVV.

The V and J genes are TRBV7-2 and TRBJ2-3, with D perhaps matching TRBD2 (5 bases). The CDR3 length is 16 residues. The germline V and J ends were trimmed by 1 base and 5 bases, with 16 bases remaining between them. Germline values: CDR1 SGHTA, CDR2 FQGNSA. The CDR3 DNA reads TGTGCCAGCAGCTTAGTCATATCTAGTCGGGGAGATACGCAGTATTTT. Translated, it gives CASSLVISSRGDTQYF. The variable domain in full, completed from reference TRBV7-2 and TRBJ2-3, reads GAGVSQSPSNKVTEKGKDVELRCDPISGHTALYWYRQSLGQGLEFLIYFQGNSAPDKSGLPSDRFSAERTGGSVSTLTIQRTQQEDSAVYLCASSLVISSRGDTQYFGPGTRLTVL.

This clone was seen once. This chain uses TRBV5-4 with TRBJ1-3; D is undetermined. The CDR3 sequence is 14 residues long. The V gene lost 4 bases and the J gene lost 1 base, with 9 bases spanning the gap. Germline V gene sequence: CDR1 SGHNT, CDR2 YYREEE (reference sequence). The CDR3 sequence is CASSAPLSGNTIYF. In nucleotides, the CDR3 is TGTGCCAGCAGCGCTCCTTTATCTGGAAACACCATATATTTT. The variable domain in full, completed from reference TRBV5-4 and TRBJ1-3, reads ETGVTQSPTHLIKTRGQQVTLRCSSQSGHNTVSWYQQALGQGPQFIFQYYREEENGRGNFPPRFSGLQFPNYSSELNVNALELDDSALYLCASSAPLSGNTIYFGEGSWLTVV.

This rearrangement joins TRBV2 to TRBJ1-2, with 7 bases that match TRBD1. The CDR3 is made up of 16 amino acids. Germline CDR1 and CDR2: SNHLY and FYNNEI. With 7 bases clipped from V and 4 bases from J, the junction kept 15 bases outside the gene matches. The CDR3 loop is CASIPRTGSGSYGYTF. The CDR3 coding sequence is TGTGCCAGCATCCCGCGGACAGGCAGCGGGAGCTATGGCTACACCTTC.

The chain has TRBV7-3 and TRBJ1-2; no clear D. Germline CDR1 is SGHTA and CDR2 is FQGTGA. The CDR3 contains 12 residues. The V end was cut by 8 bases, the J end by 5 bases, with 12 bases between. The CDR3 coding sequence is TGTGCCAGCGGTTACGTGGGGTATGGCTACACCTTC. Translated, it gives CASGYVGYGYTF.

The chain's CDR3 is CASSPTGSRIYGYTF. The CDR3 DNA is TGTGCCAGCAGTCCCACCGGGAGCCGTATATATGGCTACACCTTC. The chain combines TRBV6-1 with TRBJ1-2; D uncertain. The CDR3 consists of 15 residues. V gave up 5 bases and J gave up 5 bases, with 18 bases separating them. Germline values: CDR1 MNHNS, CDR2 SASEGT.

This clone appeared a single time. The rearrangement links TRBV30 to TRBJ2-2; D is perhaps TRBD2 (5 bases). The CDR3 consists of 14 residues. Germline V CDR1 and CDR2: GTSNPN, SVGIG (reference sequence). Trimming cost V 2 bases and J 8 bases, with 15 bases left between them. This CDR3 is CAWSRFRDTGELFF. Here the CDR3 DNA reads TGTGCCTGGAGTCGCTTTCGGGATACAGGGGAGCTGTTTTTT. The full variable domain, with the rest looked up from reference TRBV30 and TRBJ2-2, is SQTIHQWPATLVQPVGSPLSLECTVEGTSNPNLYWYRQAAGRGLQLLFYSVGIGQISSEVPQNLSASRPQDRQFILSSKKLLLSDSGFYLCAWSRFRDTGELFFGEGSRLTVL.

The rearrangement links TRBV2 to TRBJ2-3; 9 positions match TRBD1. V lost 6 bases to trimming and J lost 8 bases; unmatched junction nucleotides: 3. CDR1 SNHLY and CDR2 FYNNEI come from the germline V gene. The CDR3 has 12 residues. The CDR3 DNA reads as TGTGCCAGCAGGACGACAGGGGGTACGCAGTATTTT. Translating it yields CASRTTGGTQYF.

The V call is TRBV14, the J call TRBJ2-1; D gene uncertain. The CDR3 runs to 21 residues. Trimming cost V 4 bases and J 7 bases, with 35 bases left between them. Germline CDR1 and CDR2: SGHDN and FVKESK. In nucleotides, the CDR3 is TGTGCCAGCAGCCGACGACAACTAAATCCCCTAATTGATCGGGTAGGGAATGAGCAGTTCTTC. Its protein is CASSRRQLNPLIDRVGNEQFF. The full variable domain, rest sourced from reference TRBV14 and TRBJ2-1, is EAGVTQFPSHSVIEKGQTVTLRCDPISGHDNLYWYRRVMGKEIKFLLHFVKESKQDESGMPNNRFLAERTGGTYSTLKVQPAELEDSGVYFCASSRRQLNPLIDRVGNEQFFGPGTRLTVL.

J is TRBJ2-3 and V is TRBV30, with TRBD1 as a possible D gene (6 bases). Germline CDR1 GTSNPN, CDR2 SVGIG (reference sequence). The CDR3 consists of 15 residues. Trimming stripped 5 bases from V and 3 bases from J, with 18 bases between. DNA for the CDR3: TGTGCCTGGTTCTCCGGGACAAGGGATACAGATACGCAGTATTTT. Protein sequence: CAWFSGTRDTDTQYF.

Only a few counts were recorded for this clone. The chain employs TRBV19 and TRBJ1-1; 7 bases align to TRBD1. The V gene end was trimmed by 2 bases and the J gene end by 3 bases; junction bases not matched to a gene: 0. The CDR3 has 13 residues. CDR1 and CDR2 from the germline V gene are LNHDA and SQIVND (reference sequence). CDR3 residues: CASSIQGDTEAFF. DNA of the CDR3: TGTGCCAGTAGTATACAGGGGGACACTGAAGCTTTCTTT.

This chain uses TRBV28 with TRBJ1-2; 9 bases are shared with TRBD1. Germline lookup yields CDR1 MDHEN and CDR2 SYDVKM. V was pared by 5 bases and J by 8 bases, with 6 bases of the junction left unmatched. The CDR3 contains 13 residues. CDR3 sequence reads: CASSLRTGDGYTF. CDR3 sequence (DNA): TGTGCCAGCAGTCTACGGACAGGGGACGGCTACACCTTC.

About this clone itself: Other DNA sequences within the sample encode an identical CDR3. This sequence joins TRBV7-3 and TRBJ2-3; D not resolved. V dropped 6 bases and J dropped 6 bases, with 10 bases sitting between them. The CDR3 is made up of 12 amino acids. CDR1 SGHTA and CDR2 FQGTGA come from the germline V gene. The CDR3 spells CASSSVGDTQYF. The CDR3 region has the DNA TGTGCCAGCAGTTCGGTTGGGGATACGCAGTATTTT. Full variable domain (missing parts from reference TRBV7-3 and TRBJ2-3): GAGVSQTPSNKVTEKGKYVELRCDPISGHTALYWYRQSLGQGPEFLIYFQGTGAADDSGLPNDRFFAVRPEGSVSTLKIQRTERGDSAVYLCASSSVGDTQYFGPGTRLTVL.